This T cell receptor beta chain was obtained from a study of vaccination and CD4 T cells after COVID-19. Germline V gene sequence: CDR1 MNHEY, CDR2 SMNVEV (reference sequence). The CDR3 extends over 15 amino acids. The junction had 5 bases not matched to a gene; V was cut back by 5 bases and J by 3 bases. The Oncomine TCR Beta short-read assay was applied to DNA of cultured CD4+ T cells. Using its own MiXCR run on the PCR reads, TCRdb lists one record per CDR3 protein. The table has 13,000 or so distinct CDR3 sequences, around 45% seen once. The sample's treatment: approximately nine-day PBMC culture with coronavirus spike peptide pools or control peptides (ViraFEST assay). Some 2 million PBMCs were grown per well alongside approximately 10 IU/ml IL-2 and roughly 9.3 ug/ml peptide pools. To note about this clonotype: No antigen is known for it.

The receptor comes from a human donor who had recovered from COVID-19. The chain employs TRBV27 and TRBJ2-1; 9 bases align to TRBD1. Sequenced material: CD4+ T cells from blood, cultured in vitro, taken after SARS-CoV-2 vaccination. The CDR3: CASSVDRGNYNEQFF. CDR3 DNA sequence: TGTGCCAGCAGTGTAGACAGGGGGAACTACAATGAGCAGTTCTTC.